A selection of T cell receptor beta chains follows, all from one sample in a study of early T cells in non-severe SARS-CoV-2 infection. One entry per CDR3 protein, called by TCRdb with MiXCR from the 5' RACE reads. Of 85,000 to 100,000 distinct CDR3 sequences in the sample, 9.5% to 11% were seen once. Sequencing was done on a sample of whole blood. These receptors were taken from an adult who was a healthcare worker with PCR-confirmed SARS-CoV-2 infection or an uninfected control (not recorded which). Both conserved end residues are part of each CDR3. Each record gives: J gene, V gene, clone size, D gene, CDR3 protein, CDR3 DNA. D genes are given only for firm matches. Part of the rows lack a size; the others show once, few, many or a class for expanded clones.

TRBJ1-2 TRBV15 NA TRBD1 CATSRDRVQGVYGYTF TGTGCCACCAGCAGAGATAGAGTCCAGGGGGTATATGGCTACACCTTC
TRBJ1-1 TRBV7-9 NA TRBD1 CASRYGTGNTEAFF TGTGCCAGCAGATACGGGACAGGGAACACTGAAGCTTTCTTT
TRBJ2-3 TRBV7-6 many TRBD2 CASSLIGGGGGSTDTQYF TGTGCCAGCAGCTTAATCGGCGGAGGCGGGGGGTCCACAGATACGCAGTATTTT
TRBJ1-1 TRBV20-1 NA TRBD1 CSAREVTGGNTEAFF TGCAGTGCTAGAGAGGTGACAGGGGGGAACACTGAAGCTTTCTTT
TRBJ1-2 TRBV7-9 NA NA CASSLGSRYTF TGTGCCAGCAGCTTAGGATCTCGCTACACCTTC
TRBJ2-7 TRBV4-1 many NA CASSQVPLNTYEQYF TGCGCCAGCAGCCAAGTCCCCCTAAATACGTACGAGCAGTACTTC
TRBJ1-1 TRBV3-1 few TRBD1 CASGDRAGTEAFF TGTGCCAGCGGTGACAGGGCGGGCACTGAAGCTTTCTTT
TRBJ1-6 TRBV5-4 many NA CASSLRPMGNSPLHF TGTGCCAGCAGCTTAAGACCTATGGGTAATTCACCCCTCCACTTT
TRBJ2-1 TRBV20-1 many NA CSARGQGSYNEQFF TGCAGTGCTAGGGGTCAGGGCTCCTACAATGAGCAGTTCTTC
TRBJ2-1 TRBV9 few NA CASSPLVNEQFF TGTGCCAGCAGCCCGTTAGTAAATGAGCAGTTCTTC
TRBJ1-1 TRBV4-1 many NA CASSQFGRMNTEAFF TGCGCCAGCAGCCAGTTCGGACGGATGAACACTGAAGCTTTCTTT
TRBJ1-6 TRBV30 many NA CAWSLPRGLSPLHF TGTGCCTGGAGTCTCCCCCGGGGACTTTCACCCCTCCACTTT
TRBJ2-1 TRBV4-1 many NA CASSQDTGVLYNEQFF TGCGCCAGCAGCCAAGATACCGGGGTCCTTTACAATGAGCAGTTCTTC
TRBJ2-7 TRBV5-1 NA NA CASSQSGAPSYEQYF TGCGCCAGCAGCCAGTCTGGAGCGCCCTCCTACGAGCAGTACTTC
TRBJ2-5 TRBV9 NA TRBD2 CASSVSGSGGVQETQYF TGTGCCAGCAGCGTGAGCGGTAGCGGGGGGGTCCAAGAGACCCAGTACTTC
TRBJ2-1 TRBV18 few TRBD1 CASSTGQGAAYNEQFF TGTGCCAGCTCAACCGGACAGGGGGCTGCCTACAATGAGCAGTTCTTC
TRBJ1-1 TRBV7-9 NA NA CASSLVQARNTEAFF TGTGCCAGCAGCTTAGTACAGGCCAGGAACACTGAAGCTTTCTTT
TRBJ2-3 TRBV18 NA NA CVSSPFMDTQYF TGTGTCAGCTCCCCCTTCATGGATACGCAGTATTTT
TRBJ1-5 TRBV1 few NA CTSLPRVGNQPQHF TGCACCAGCCTACCCAGGGTCGGCAATCAGCCCCAGCATTTT
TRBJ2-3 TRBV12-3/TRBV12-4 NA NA CASSPSGTDTQYF TGTGCCAGCAGCCCAAGTGGGACAGATACGCAGTATTTT
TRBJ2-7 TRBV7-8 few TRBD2 CASSTGLAGGPLEQYF TGTGCCAGCAGTACGGGACTAGCGGGAGGCCCTTTGGAGCAGTACTTC
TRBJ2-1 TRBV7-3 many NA CASSLSGYLSYNEQFF TGTGCCAGCAGCTTATCCGGGTACCTTTCCTACAATGAGCAGTTCTTC
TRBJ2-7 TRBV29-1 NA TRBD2 CSVDAGASGKVYEQYF TGCAGCGTTGATGCTGGGGCTAGCGGGAAAGTCTACGAGCAGTACTTC
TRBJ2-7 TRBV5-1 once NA CASGFSPSVYEQYF TGCGCCAGCGGCTTTTCACCGAGTGTCTACGAGCAGTACTTC
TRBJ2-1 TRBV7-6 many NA CASSSGVYEQFF TGTGCCAGCAGCTCAGGCGTCTATGAGCAGTTCTTC
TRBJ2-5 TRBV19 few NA CASSIGAGLQETQYF TGTGCCAGTAGTATCGGTGCGGGGTTACAAGAGACCCAGTACTTC
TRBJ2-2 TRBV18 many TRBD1 CASSPGQAVTNTGELFF TGTGCCAGCTCACCGGGACAGGCTGTAACGAACACCGGGGAGCTGTTTTTT
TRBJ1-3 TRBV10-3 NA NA CAISAIVSGNTIYF TGTGCCATCAGTGCCATAGTCTCTGGAAACACCATATATTTT
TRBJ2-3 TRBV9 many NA CASSERLAGTATDTQYF TGTGCCAGCAGCGAACGACTGGCGGGGACCGCCACAGATACGCAGTATTTT
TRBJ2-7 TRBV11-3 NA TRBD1 CASSHDGQGDEQYF TGTGCCAGCAGCCATGACGGACAGGGAGACGAGCAGTACTTC
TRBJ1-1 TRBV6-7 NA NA CASSYAGAPFMNTEAFF TGTGCCAGCAGTTACGCAGGGGCGCCCTTTATGAACACTGAAGCTTTCTTT
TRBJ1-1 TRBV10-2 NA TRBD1 CASGINRGLNTEAFF TGCGCCAGCGGTATAAACAGGGGCCTGAACACTGAAGCTTTCTTT
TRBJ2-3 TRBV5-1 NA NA CASSTSRSTDTQYF TGCGCCAGCAGTACGAGCAGAAGCACAGATACGCAGTATTTT
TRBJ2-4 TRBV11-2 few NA CASRDSEAKNIQYF TGTGCCAGCAGGGATAGCGAGGCCAAAAACATTCAGTACTTC
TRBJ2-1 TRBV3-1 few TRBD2 CASSDTSGGNSYNEQFF TGTGCCAGCAGCGATACTAGCGGGGGCAACTCCTACAATGAGCAGTTCTTC
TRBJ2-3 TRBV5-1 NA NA CASSLDRRSTDTQYF TGCGCCAGCAGCTTGGACAGGAGAAGCACAGATACGCAGTATTTT
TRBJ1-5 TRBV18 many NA CASSPDYSNQPQHF TGTGCCAGCTCACCAGATTATAGCAATCAGCCCCAGCATTTT
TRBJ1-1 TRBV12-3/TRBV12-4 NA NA CASRQAWGSEAFF TGTGCCAGCAGACAAGCCTGGGGGTCTGAAGCTTTCTTT
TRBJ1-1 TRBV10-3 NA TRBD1 CAIEGQLSTEAFF TGTGCCATCGAGGGACAGCTGTCCACTGAAGCTTTCTTT
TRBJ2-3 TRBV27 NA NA CASSFYPPSDTQYF TGTGCCAGCAGTTTTTATCCACCCTCGGATACGCAGTATTTT
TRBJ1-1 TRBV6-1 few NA CASSSWDILNTEAFF TGTGCCAGCAGTTCCTGGGACATTTTGAACACTGAAGCTTTCTTT
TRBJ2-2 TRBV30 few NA CAWSVGSGDTGELFF TGTGCCTGGAGTGTAGGTAGCGGCGATACCGGGGAGCTGTTTTTT
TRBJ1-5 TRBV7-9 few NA CASSSSTDNQPQHF TGTGCCAGCAGCTCCTCGACGGACAATCAGCCCCAGCATTTT
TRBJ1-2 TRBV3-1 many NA CASSQGSHYGYTF TGTGCCAGCAGCCAAGGCAGCCACTATGGCTACACCTTC
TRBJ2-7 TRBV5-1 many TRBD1 CASSSGQGLGEQYF TGCGCCAGCAGCTCGGGACAGGGGTTAGGCGAGCAGTACTTC
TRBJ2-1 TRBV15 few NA CATSRASPRDNEQFF TGTGCCACCAGCAGAGCGAGCCCCCGTGACAATGAGCAGTTCTTC
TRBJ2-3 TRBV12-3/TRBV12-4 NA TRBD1 CASSLGQKSTDTQYF TGTGCCAGCAGTTTGGGACAGAAATCCACAGATACGCAGTATTTT
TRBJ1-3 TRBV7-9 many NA CASSLDWGTAGNTIYF TGTGCCAGCAGCTTAGATTGGGGAACCGCTGGAAACACCATATATTTT
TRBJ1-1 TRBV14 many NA CASSHGLNTEAFF TGTGCCAGCAGCCATGGATTGAACACTGAAGCTTTCTTT
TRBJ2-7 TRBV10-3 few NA CAISEDGGRLSEQYF TGTGCCATCAGTGAAGACGGGGGGCGTCTTTCCGAGCAGTACTTC
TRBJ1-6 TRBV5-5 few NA CASSLAVLQGNSPLHF TGTGCCAGCAGCTTGGCCGTCTTACAGGGTAATTCACCCCTCCACTTT
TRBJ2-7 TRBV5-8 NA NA CARRQSEDRYYEQYF TGTGCCAGAAGGCAATCAGAAGACAGATACTACGAGCAGTACTTC
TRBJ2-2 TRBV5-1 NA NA CASSLELQNGELFF TGCGCCAGCAGCTTGGAACTCCAGAATGGGGAGCTGTTTTTT
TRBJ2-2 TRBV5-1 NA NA CASSLDTGGTGELFF TGCGCCAGCAGCTTGGATACAGGCGGGACCGGGGAGCTGTTTTTT
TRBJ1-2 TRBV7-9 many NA CASSLRQAPHGYTF TGTGCCAGCAGCCTCAGACAGGCCCCTCATGGCTACACCTTC
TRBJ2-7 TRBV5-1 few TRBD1 CASSSDRTSLIYEQYF TGCGCCAGCAGCTCGGACAGGACCTCACTAATTTACGAGCAGTACTTC
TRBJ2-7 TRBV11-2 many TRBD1 CASSFDRGYEQYF TGTGCCAGCAGCTTCGACAGGGGTTACGAGCAGTACTTC